The 30 T cell receptor beta chains listed next were all sequenced from one sample in a study of OX40 agonist ivuxolimab in advanced cancers. Assay used: immunoSEQ multiplex PCR; TCRdb lists only in-frame clones, some missing. The table lists approximately 56,000 clones, around nine tenths of them singletons, with 14% in the top ten. The material sequenced was CD4+ or CD8+ T cells sorted from blood, taken in a trial of the OX40 agonist ivuxolimab. The receptors were sampled from an adult with an advanced solid tumor such as melanoma, head and neck, liver or kidney cancer.

The V and J genes are TRBV11-2 and TRBJ2-7, with TRBD2 as a possible D gene (6 bases). CDR1 is SGHAT, CDR2 FQNNGV, per germline. The V end lost 3 bases, the J end lost 2 bases, and 14 bases lay between the germline ends. CDR3 length: 15 amino acids. CDR3: CASSFGGAPTYEQYF. DNA of the CDR3: TGTGCCAGCAGCTTCGGCGGGGCGCCTACCTACGAGCAGTACTTC.

The J gene is TRBJ2-1, the V gene TRBV9; 14 bases match TRBD2. Germline trimming cut 0 bases from V and 7 bases from J; bases unmatched to any gene: 9. This CDR3 has 18 residues. Per germline, CDR1 SGDLS and CDR2 YYNGEE. CDR3 DNA: TGTGCCAGCAGCGTAGGGGAGACTAGCGGGGGGGCCAGAAATGAGCAGTTCTTC. Translation gives CASSVGETSGGARNEQFF.

This clone appeared once. The V call is TRBV13, the J call TRBJ1-6, with D hard to call. V lost 4 bases and J 9 bases, leaving 13 bases between the germline ends. The CDR3 loop spans 14 amino acids. Germline lookup yields CDR1 PRHDT and CDR2 FYEKMQ (reference sequence). This CDR3 reads CASSSRENSSPLHF. CDR3 nucleotide sequence: TGTGCCAGCAGCTCCCGGGAGAATAGTTCACCCCTCCACTTT. Variable domain in full (rest from reference TRBV13 and TRBJ1-6): AAGVIQSPRHLIKEKRETATLKCYPIPRHDTVYWYQQGPGQDPQFLISFYEKMQSDKGSIPDRFSAQQFSDYHSELNMSSLELGDSALYFCASSSRENSSPLHFGNGTRLTVT.

The chain has TRBV4-1 and TRBJ1-5; tentatively, D is TRBD1 (5 bases). Germline-derived CDR1 and CDR2 are MGHRA and YSYEKL. The CDR3 has 16 residues. The V and J ends lost 1 base and 5 bases respectively, with 15 bases between them. The CDR3 loop reads CASSQAESVGDQPQHF. Here the CDR3 DNA reads TGCGCCAGCAGCCAAGCGGAATCGGTGGGGGATCAGCCCCAGCATTTT.

The chain carries TRBV4-3 and TRBJ2-7; 7 bases map to TRBD1. Germline lookup yields CDR1 LGHNA and CDR2 YSLEER. This CDR3 spans 13 amino acids. The V segment lost 3 bases and the J segment 2 bases; nucleotides outside the gene matches: 1. DNA for the CDR3: TGCGCCAGCAGCCAGGGACAGCCCTACGAGCAGTACTTC. Amino acids: CASSQGQPYEQYF.

The chain has TRBV19 and TRBJ1-2; TRBD1 aligns across 8 bases. The V segment lost 5 bases and the J segment 7 bases; nucleotides outside the gene matches: 15. The germline gives CDR1 LNHDA, CDR2 SQIVND (reference sequence). CDR3 length equals 16 residues. CDR3 nucleotides: TGTGCCAGTAGTCCTGGACAGGGCCTCGTTAGGGGTGGCTACACCTTC. Translated, it gives CASSPGQGLVRGGYTF.

The chain employs TRBV13 and TRBJ2-1; possibly TRBD1 or TRBD2 for D (5 bases each). This CDR3 region has 16 residues. Trimming cost V 4 bases and J 0 bases, with 13 bases left between them. The germline CDR1 and CDR2 sequences are PRHDT and FYEKMQ (reference sequence). The CDR3 is CASSSSGTASYNEQFF. The CDR3 bases are TGTGCCAGCAGCTCCTCCGGGACGGCCTCCTACAATGAGCAGTTCTTC. Full variable domain (rest looked up from reference TRBV13 and TRBJ2-1): AAGVIQSPRHLIKEKRETATLKCYPIPRHDTVYWYQQGPGQDPQFLISFYEKMQSDKGSIPDRFSAQQFSDYHSELNMSSLELGDSALYFCASSSSGTASYNEQFFGPGTRLTVL.

The rearrangement links TRBV7-7 to TRBJ2-1; TRBD2 matches 14 bases. In germline, CDR1 is SSHAT, CDR2 FNYEAQ (reference sequence). The CDR3 consists of 17 residues. V was clipped by 6 bases and J by 4 bases; unmatched bases: 8. CDR3 bases: TGTGCCAGCAGTCACGGACTAGCGGGGGGCGGGTACAATGAGCAGTTCTTC. Residues: CASSHGLAGGGYNEQFF. The full variable domain, in which reference TRBV7-7 and TRBJ2-1 provide the parts outside the CDR3, is GAGVSQSPRYKVTKRGQDVTLRCDPISSHATLYWYQQALGQGPEFLTYFNYEAQPDKSGLPSDRFSAERPEGSISTLTIQRTEQRDSAMYRCASSHGLAGGGYNEQFFGPGTRLTVL.

This chain joins TRBV21-1 and TRBJ2-1; no DNA check was done on the table's D call, TRBD1. TRBV21-1 is deemed a pseudogene. This CDR3 region has 15 residues. CDR3 amino acids: CASSDFRGRHNEQFF. CDR3 bases: TGTGCCAGCAGCGATTTCAGGGGGCGTCACAATGAGCAGTTCTTC.

The rearrangement links TRBV7-9 to TRBJ2-1; D remains ambiguous. Trimming stripped 5 bases from V and 2 bases from J, with 13 bases between. The length of the CDR3 is 15 residues. The germline CDR1 and CDR2 sequences are SEHNR and FQNEAQ (reference sequence). The CDR3 here is CASSVDNLPYNEQFF. The DNA of the CDR3 is TGTGCCAGCAGCGTAGACAACCTTCCCTACAATGAGCAGTTCTTC.

The CDR3 reads CASSISGGPQETQYF. CDR3 sequence (DNA): TGTGCCAGTAGTATAAGCGGGGGGCCCCAAGAGACCCAGTACTTC. This chain uses TRBV19 with TRBJ2-5; 9 bases map to TRBD2. The CDR3 runs to 15 residues. Trimming took 2 bases from V and 1 from J; bases not matched to a gene: 2. Germline V lookup: CDR1 LNHDA, CDR2 SQIVND (reference sequence).

The rearrangement links TRBV2 to TRBJ2-7; TRBD1 or TRBD2 may be the D gene (6 bases each). The length of the CDR3 is 16 residues. The germline V gene encodes CDR1 SNHLY and CDR2 FYNNEI. The V gene lost 4 bases and the J gene lost 5 bases, with 21 bases spanning the gap. The CDR3 reads CASSAGTGGAQNEQYF. The DNA for the CDR3 is TGTGCCAGCAGTGCCGGGACCGGGGGCGCACAGAACGAGCAGTACTTC.

Written as DNA, the CDR3 is TGTGCCAGTAGTGCGTCGAGGGGTGAGCAGTTCTTC. Its translation: CASSASRGEQFF. This chain links TRBV19 with TRBJ2-1; either TRBD1 or TRBD2 may supply D (5 bases each). Germline assignment: CDR1 LNHDA and CDR2 SQIVND (reference sequence). The CDR3 runs to 12 residues. Between the trimmed V and J ends, which lost 5 bases and 9 bases, there was a span of 11 bases.

V usage is TRBV30 and J usage is TRBJ1-5; no clear D gene. Deletions cut 2 bases from V and 7 bases from J, with 12 bases between. The CDR3 covers 13 residues. Germline V gives CDR1 GTSNPN, CDR2 SVGIG (reference sequence). In DNA form, the CDR3 reads TGTGCCTGGAGTCCCGACATTGGCCAGCCCCAGCATTTT. It is translated as CAWSPDIGQPQHF.

This sequence joins TRBV9 and TRBJ2-1; D assignment may be TRBD1 or TRBD2 (6 bases each). This CDR3 contains 13 residues. V lost 3 bases, J lost 7 bases, and 11 bases lay in between. Germline CDR1 reads SGDLS; CDR2 reads YYNGEE. CDR3 protein: CASSAGGWNEQFF. The CDR3 DNA is TGTGCCAGCAGCGCCGGGGGCTGGAATGAGCAGTTCTTC.

The gene calls are TRBV7-9 and TRBJ2-3; 7 bases fit TRBD2. With V trimmed by 3 bases and J by 1 base, 4 bases remained unmatched. In germline, CDR1 is SEHNR, CDR2 FQNEAQ (reference sequence). The CDR3 is 15 residues long. The CDR3 sequence: CASSLQAGGTDTQYF. CDR3 coding DNA: TGTGCCAGCAGCTTGCAGGCGGGGGGCACAGATACGCAGTATTTT.

The chain carries TRBV27 and TRBJ2-3; D gene uncertain. The germline V gene encodes CDR1 MNHEY and CDR2 SMNVEV (reference sequence). V lost 0 bases, J lost 2 bases, and 12 bases lay in between. The CDR3 consists of 16 residues. This CDR3 reads CASSLSIQVYTDTQYF. The CDR3 coding sequence is TGTGCCAGCAGTTTATCGATCCAGGTCTACACAGATACGCAGTATTTT.

The chain joins TRBV7-9 to TRBJ2-7; D is unclear. Germline CDR1 and CDR2: SEHNR and FQNEAQ (reference sequence). V lost 5 bases and J 0 bases, leaving 11 bases between the germline ends. The CDR3 covers 14 residues. The CDR3 protein is CASSNTSTSYEQYF. The CDR3 DNA is TGTGCCAGCAGCAACACTTCGACCTCCTACGAGCAGTACTTC. Full variable domain (missing parts from reference TRBV7-9 and TRBJ2-7): DTGVSQNPRHKITKRGQNVTFRCDPISEHNRLYWYRQTLGQGPEFLTYFQNEAQLEKSRLLSDRFSAERPKGSFSTLEIQRTEQGDSAMYLCASSNTSTSYEQYFGPGTRLTVT.

Only a few counts were recorded for this clone. V is TRBV9 and J is TRBJ1-1; TRBD1 might be the D (5 bases). CDR1 SGDLS and CDR2 YYNGEE come from the germline V gene. The CDR3 sequence is 13 residues long. The V and J ends lost 0 bases and 4 bases respectively, with 7 bases between them. The CDR3 reads CASSVDTGTEAFF. The CDR3 bases are TGTGCCAGCAGCGTAGACACAGGCACTGAAGCTTTCTTT.

This clone was observed once. The chain is built from TRBV15 and TRBJ1-1; a possible D gene is TRBD1 (5 bases). Germline CDR1 LNHNV, CDR2 YYDKDF (reference sequence). The CDR3 totals 12 residues. With 2 bases removed from V and 7 bases from J, the gap between germline ends came to 8 bases. The chain's CDR3 is CATSRPGREAFF. The CDR3 nucleotides read TGTGCCACCAGCAGACCGGGGCGTGAAGCTTTCTTT.

The chain joins TRBV7-9 to TRBJ1-2; possible D gene TRBD1, 6 bases. Germline CDR1 reads SEHNR; CDR2 reads FQNEAQ (reference sequence). V was shortened by 4 bases and J by 13 bases, with 13 bases between the two germline ends. The CDR3 loop spans 11 amino acids. The CDR3 spells CASSYGQFPTF. CDR3 DNA: TGTGCCAGCAGCTACGGACAGTTCCCCACCTTC.

The chain carries TRBV7-9 and TRBJ2-5; 9 bases map to TRBD1. The length of the CDR3 is 14 residues. Germline CDR1 reads SEHNR; CDR2 reads FQNEAQ (reference sequence). With V trimmed by 4 bases and J by 2 bases, 2 bases remained unmatched. DNA of the CDR3: TGTGCCAGCAGCTCGGGACAGGGTCAAGAGACCCAGTACTTC. Its translation: CASSSGQGQETQYF.

This clone is a singleton in its sample. V is TRBV12-5 and J is TRBJ1-4, with D possibly TRBD1 on 6 matching bases. CDR1 LGHNT and CDR2 FRNRAP come from the germline V gene. The V gene lost 3 bases and the J gene lost 4 bases, with 9 bases spanning the gap. CDR3 length equals 14 residues. In DNA, the CDR3 is TGTGCTAGTGGTTTAACAGGGCTTAATGAAAAACTGTTTTTT. Residues: CASGLTGLNEKLFF.

The chain carries TRBV10-3 and TRBJ1-2; TRBD1 is a possible D gene (5 bases). Trimming removed 6 bases from V and 0 bases from J, with 11 bases in between. Germline V gene data show CDR1 as ENHRY and CDR2 as SYGVKD. The CDR3 has 14 amino acids. Here the CDR3 reads CAIRSTDTNYGYTF. The CDR3 bases are TGTGCCATCAGATCGACAGATACTAACTATGGCTACACCTTC.

The chain recombines TRBV9 with TRBJ1-1; D gene unclear. Germline CDR1 is SGDLS and CDR2 is YYNGEE. The V and J ends lost 2 bases and 0 bases respectively, with 14 bases between them. CDR3 length equals 16 residues. CDR3 coding DNA: TGTGCCAGCAGCGTGCCCTCGGGGTACATGAACACTGAAGCTTTCTTT. Residues: CASSVPSGYMNTEAFF.

The rearrangement uses TRBV27 and TRBJ2-7; 7 bases fit TRBD2. From germline, CDR1 is MNHEY and CDR2 SMNVEV (reference sequence). CDR3 length: 12 residues. Trimming at V came to 7 bases and at J to 4 bases, leaving 4 bases not matched to a gene. Here the CDR3 reads CASIRGEYEQYF. CDR3 nucleotides: TGTGCCAGCATCCGGGGGGAATACGAGCAGTACTTC.

The V and J genes are TRBV6-1 and TRBJ1-2, with D possibly matching TRBD1 (5 bases). This CDR3 contains 16 residues. Trimming removed 2 bases from V and 4 bases from J, with 17 bases in between. Germline CDR1 reads MNHNS; CDR2 reads SASEGT. The CDR3, as DNA: TGTGCCAGCAGTGAAATCCCGATGGGGGACTTCTATGGCTACACCTTC. This sequence encodes CASSEIPMGDFYGYTF.

This sequence joins TRBV4-1 and TRBJ1-1; 9 nucleotides match TRBD1. CDR1 and CDR2 from the germline V gene are MGHRA and YSYEKL. With 5 bases clipped from V and 4 bases from J, the junction kept 8 bases outside the gene matches. This CDR3 has 15 residues. The CDR3 DNA follows: TGCGCCAGCAGCAGAGACAGGGGGAAAAGCACTGAAGCTTTCTTT. This translates into CASSRDRGKSTEAFF.

V is TRBV30 and J is TRBJ1-5; D is uncertain. Germline CDR1 and CDR2: GTSNPN and SVGIG (reference sequence). Trimming shortened V by 0 bases and J by 3 bases, and 6 bases separated the two germline ends. The CDR3 consists of 13 residues. Written as DNA, the CDR3 is TGTGCCTGGAGTGTCCAGTACAATCAGCCCCAGCATTTT. This gives the protein CAWSVQYNQPQHF. Using reference TRBV30 and TRBJ1-5 for the parts outside the CDR3, the full variable domain is SQTIHQWPATLVQPVGSPLSLECTVEGTSNPNLYWYRQAAGRGLQLLFYSVGIGQISSEVPQNLSASRPQDRQFILSSKKLLLSDSGFYLCAWSVQYNQPQHFGDGTRLSIL.

The rearrangement uses TRBV7-8 and TRBJ1-1; 7 bases agree with TRBD1. The V and J ends lost 1 base and 4 bases, in that order; junction bases with no gene match: 12. Germline V CDR1 and CDR2: SGHVS, FQNEAQ. The CDR3 runs 17 residues. CDR3 sequence: CASSLDRQGRGSTEAFF. The CDR3 coding sequence is TGTGCCAGCAGCTTAGATCGACAGGGAAGGGGGAGCACTGAAGCTTTCTTT. The variable domain in full, completed from reference TRBV7-8 and TRBJ1-1, reads GAGVSQSPRYKVAKRGQDVALRCDPISGHVSLFWYQQALGQGPEFLTYFQNEAQLDKSGLPSDRFFAERPEGSVSTLKIQRTQQEDSAVYLCASSLDRQGRGSTEAFFGQGTRLTVV.